This entry lists 7 T cell receptor beta chains sequenced from one sample in a study of T cell changes during pregnancy in multiple sclerosis. Method: immunoSEQ multiplex PCR; TCRdb's copy keeps in-frame clones and lacks some. The data show about 94,000 clones, just under 95% seen once. The sample here was peripheral blood, taken in the third trimester of pregnancy. These receptors were taken from a female donor with multiple sclerosis, enrolled in a pregnancy study.

This sequence joins TRBV7-3 and TRBJ2-7; D might be TRBD2 (6 bases). The V and J ends lost 0 bases and 5 bases respectively, with 11 bases between them. CDR3 length equals 14 residues. From germline, CDR1 is SGHTA and CDR2 FQGTGA. CDR3 region: CASSLTGRIDEQYF. For the CDR3, the DNA is TGTGCCAGCAGCTTAACCGGGAGAATCGACGAGCAGTACTTC.

The chain joins TRBV6-6 to TRBJ2-7, with TRBD2 matching 13 bases. The CDR3 contains 16 residues. V lost 4 bases and J lost 6; bases outside the gene matches: 9. Germline V CDR1 and CDR2: MNHNY, SVGAGI (reference sequence). CDR3 nucleotides: TGTGCCAGCAGTTGGACTAGCGGGAGAGAGTTCAGCGAGCAGTACTTC. Translating it yields CASSWTSGREFSEQYF.

The genes are TRBV27 and TRBJ2-7; 9 nucleotides line up with TRBD1. The CDR3 runs 14 residues. Trimming cost V 6 bases and J 3 bases; bases outside gene matches: 6. Germline values: CDR1 MNHEY, CDR2 SMNVEV (reference sequence). CDR3 amino acids: CASRRTGVGYEQYF. DNA for the CDR3: TGTGCCAGCAGGAGGACAGGGGTAGGCTACGAGCAGTACTTC.

The gene calls are TRBV11-2 and TRBJ2-3, with D maybe TRBD2 (7 bases). The CDR3 extends over 15 amino acids. V was shortened by 5 bases and J by 5 bases, with 17 bases between the two germline ends. Germline V gives CDR1 SGHAT, CDR2 FQNNGV. CDR3 sequence: CASSPLRGAGDTQYF. The DNA of the CDR3 is TGTGCCAGCAGCCCACTCCGGGGGGCGGGAGATACGCAGTATTTT. Full variable domain (remainder filled in from reference TRBV11-2 and TRBJ2-3): EAGVAQSPRYKIIEKRQSVAFWCNPISGHATLYWYQQILGQGPKLLIQFQNNGVVDDSQLPKDRFSAERLKGVDSTLKIQPAKLEDSAVYLCASSPLRGAGDTQYFGPGTRLTVL.

V and J are TRBV18 and TRBJ1-1; TRBD1 might be the D (6 bases). CDR1 is KGHSH, CDR2 LQKENI, per germline. This CDR3 region has 14 residues. V shed 4 bases and J shed 0 bases, with 9 bases lying between them. The CDR3 is CASSRTAMNTEAFF. The CDR3 region has the DNA TGTGCCAGCTCACGGACAGCCATGAACACTGAAGCTTTCTTT.

The chain links TRBV27 to TRBJ1-4; D call uncertain. Germline assignment: CDR1 MNHEY and CDR2 SMNVEV (reference sequence). CDR3 length: 14 residues. Trimming took off 6 bases at V and 5 bases at J, with 13 bases between the two ends. This CDR3 reads CASSLRSPNEKLFF. For the CDR3, the DNA is TGTGCCAGCAGCCTCCGGAGTCCCAATGAAAAACTGTTTTTT.

This chain joins TRBV9 and TRBJ1-3; 8 nucleotides line up with TRBD1. The J segment lost 0 bases and the V segment lost 2 bases, leaving 7 bases of the junction unmatched. Germline V gene data show CDR1 as SGDLS and CDR2 as YYNGEE. The CDR3 has 17 residues. Written as DNA, the CDR3 is TGTGCCAGCAGCGTTGATGCAACAGGGGGCTCTGGAAACACCATATATTTT. Translation gives CASSVDATGGSGNTIYF.